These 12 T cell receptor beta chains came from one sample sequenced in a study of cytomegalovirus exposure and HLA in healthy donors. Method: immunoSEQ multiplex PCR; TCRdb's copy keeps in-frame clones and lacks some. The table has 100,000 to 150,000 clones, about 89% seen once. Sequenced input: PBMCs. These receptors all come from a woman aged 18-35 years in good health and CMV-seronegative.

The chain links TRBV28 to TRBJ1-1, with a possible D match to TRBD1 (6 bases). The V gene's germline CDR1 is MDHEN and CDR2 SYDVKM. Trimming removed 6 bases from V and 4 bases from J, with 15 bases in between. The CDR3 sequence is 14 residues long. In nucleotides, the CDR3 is TGTGCCAGCAGACCTATTCAGGGGATCACTGAAGCTTTCTTT. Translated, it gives CASRPIQGITEAFF.

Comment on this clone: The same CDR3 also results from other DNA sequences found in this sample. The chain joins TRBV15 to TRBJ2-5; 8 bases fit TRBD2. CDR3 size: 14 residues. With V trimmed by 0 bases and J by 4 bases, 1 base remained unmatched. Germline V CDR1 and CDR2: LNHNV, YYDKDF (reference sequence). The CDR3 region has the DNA TGTGCCACCAGCAGAGATCGGGGGGGAGAGACCCAGTACTTC. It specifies CATSRDRGGETQYF.

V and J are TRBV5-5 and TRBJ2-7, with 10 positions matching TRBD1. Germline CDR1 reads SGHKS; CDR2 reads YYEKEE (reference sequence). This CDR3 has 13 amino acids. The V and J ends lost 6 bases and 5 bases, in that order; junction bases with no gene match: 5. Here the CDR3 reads CASTRGTGDEQYF. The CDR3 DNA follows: TGTGCCAGCACCAGAGGGACAGGGGACGAGCAGTACTTC.

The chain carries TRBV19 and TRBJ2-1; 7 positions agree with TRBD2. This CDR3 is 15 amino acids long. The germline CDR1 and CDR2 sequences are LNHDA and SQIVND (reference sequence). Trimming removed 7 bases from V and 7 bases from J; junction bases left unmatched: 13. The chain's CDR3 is CASTTVMGGSNEQFF. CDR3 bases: TGTGCCAGTACTACGGTGATGGGGGGGTCGAATGAGCAGTTCTTC.

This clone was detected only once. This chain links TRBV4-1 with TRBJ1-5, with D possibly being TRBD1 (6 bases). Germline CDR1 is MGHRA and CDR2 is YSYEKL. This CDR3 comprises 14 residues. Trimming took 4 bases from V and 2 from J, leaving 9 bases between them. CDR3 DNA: TGCGCCAGCAGCCTACCAGGGGGCAATCAGCCCCAGCATTTT. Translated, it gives CASSLPGGNQPQHF.

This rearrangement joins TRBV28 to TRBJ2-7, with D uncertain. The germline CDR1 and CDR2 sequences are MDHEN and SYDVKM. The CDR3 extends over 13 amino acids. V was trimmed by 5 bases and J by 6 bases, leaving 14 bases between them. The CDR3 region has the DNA TGTGCCAGCAGTCCCCTCATCAGTCTCGAGCAGTACTTC. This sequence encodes CASSPLISLEQYF.

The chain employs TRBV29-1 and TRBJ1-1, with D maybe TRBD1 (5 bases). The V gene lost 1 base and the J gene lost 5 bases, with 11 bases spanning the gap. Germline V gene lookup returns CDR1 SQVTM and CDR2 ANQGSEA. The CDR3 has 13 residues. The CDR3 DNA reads TGCAGCGTTGAAGGAAGTCAGGGAACTGAAGCTTTCTTT. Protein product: CSVEGSQGTEAFF.

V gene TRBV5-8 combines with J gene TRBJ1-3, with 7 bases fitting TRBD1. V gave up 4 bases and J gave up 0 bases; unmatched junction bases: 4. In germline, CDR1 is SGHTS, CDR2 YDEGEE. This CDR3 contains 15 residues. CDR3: CASSRGTDSGNTIYF. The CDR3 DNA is TGTGCCAGCAGCCGGGGGACAGACTCTGGAAACACCATATATTTT. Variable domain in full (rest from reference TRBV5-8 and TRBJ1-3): EAGVTQSPTHLIKTRGQQATLRCSPISGHTSVYWYQQALGLGLQFLLWYDEGEERNRGNFPPRFSGRQFPNYSSELNVNALELEDSALYLCASSRGTDSGNTIYFGEGSWLTVV.

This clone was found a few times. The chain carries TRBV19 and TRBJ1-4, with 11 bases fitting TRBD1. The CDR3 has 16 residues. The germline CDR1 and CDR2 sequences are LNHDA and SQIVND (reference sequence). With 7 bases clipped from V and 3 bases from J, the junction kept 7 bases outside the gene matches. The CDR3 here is CASTLDRGRANEKLFF. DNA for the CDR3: TGTGCCAGTACCTTGGACAGGGGGCGTGCTAATGAAAAACTGTTTTTT.

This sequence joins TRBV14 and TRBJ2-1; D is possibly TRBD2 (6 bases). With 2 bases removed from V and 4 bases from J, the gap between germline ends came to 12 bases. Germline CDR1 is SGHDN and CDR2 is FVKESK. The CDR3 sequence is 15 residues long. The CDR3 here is CASSQFSGGYNEQFF. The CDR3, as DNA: TGTGCCAGCAGCCAATTTAGCGGAGGATACAATGAGCAGTTCTTC.

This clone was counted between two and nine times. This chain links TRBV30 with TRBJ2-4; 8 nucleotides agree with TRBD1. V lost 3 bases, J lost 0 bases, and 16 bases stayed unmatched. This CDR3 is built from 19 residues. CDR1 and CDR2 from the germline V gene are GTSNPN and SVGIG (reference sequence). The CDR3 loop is CAWSPRTGQSPLAKNIQYF. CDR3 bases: TGTGCCTGGAGCCCCCGGACAGGGCAATCACCCCTAGCCAAAAACATTCAGTACTTC.

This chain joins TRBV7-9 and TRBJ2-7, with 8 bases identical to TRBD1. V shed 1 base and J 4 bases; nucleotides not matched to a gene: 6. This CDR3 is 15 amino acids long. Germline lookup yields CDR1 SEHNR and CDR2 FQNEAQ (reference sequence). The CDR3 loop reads CASSLVGDRKYEQYF. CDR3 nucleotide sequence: TGTGCCAGCAGCTTAGTAGGGGACAGGAAATACGAGCAGTACTTC.